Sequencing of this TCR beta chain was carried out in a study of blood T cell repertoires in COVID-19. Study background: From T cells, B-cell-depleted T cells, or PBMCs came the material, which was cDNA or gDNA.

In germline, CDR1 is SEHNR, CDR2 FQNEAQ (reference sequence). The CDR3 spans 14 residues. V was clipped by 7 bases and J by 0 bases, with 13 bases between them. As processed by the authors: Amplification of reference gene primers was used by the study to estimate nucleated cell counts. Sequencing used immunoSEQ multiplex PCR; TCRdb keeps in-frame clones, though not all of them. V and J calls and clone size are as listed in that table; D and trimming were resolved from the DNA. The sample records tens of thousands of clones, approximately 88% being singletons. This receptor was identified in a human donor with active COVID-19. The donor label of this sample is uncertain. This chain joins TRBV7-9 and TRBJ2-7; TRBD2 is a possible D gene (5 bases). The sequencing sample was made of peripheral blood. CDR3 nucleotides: TGTGCCAGCACGGATGGAGGTTACTCCTACGAGCAGTACTTC. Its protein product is CASTDGGYSYEQYF. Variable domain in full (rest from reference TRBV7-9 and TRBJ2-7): DTGVSQNPRHKITKRGQNVTFRCDPISEHNRLYWYRQTLGQGPEFLTYFQNEAQLEKSRLLSDRFSAERPKGSFSTLEIQRTEQGDSAMYLCASTDGGYSYEQYFGPGTRLTVT.